This T cell receptor (beta chain) emerged from a study of T cells in Graves' hyperthyroidism and ophthalmopathy. Study-level results: The model's output predicted ophthalmopathy at a median of roughly 6.9 months prior to onset.

TCR beta CDR3 regions were amplified from RNA transcripts. First-round RT-PCR targeting the TCR CDR3 was performed with the HTBI primer set. TCRdb analysed the multiplex PCR reads with MiXCR anew, one entry per CDR3 protein. The sample records 300,000 to 450,000 distinct CDR3 sequences, around a sixth being singletons. Uncontrolled infections, other autoimmune diseases, pregnancy or lactation led to exclusion of patients. Diagnoses used clinical symptoms, serum thyroxine and TRAb, thyroid ultrasound and orbital computed tomography. This clonotype has ten or more counts. The antigen remains undetermined. The CDR3 totals 17 residues. V trimming: 6 bases; J trimming: 1 base; junction bases outside the gene matches: 6. Germline V gives CDR1 MDHEN, CDR2 SYDVKM.

The clonotype originates from a woman in her forties with Graves' ophthalmopathy. The chain links TRBV28 to TRBJ2-7; 16 nucleotides align to TRBD2. Sequencing was performed on blood. In DNA, the CDR3 is TGTGCCAGCAGGCCGGGACTAGCGGGAGGGTTATCCTACGAGCAGTACTTC. Its protein product is CASRPGLAGGLSYEQYF.